The T cell receptor beta chain described here comes from a study of T cells in localized non-small cell lung cancer. This table comes from immunoSEQ multiplex PCR, and its TCRdb copy is limited to in-frame clones, with some not included. Counted here are tens of thousands of clones, around 86% occurring once; the ten biggest clones make up about 6%. This CDR3 comprises 12 residues. The V gene lost 2 bases and the J gene lost 8 bases, with 10 bases spanning the gap. The V gene's germline CDR1 is SGHAT and CDR2 FQNNGV. This sequence originates from a male donor at least 60 years old with stage II lung adenocarcinoma. The sequences come from peripheral blood mononuclear cells, collected before any cancer treatment. The rearrangement uses TRBV11-2 and TRBJ2-7, with unresolved D. CDR3 nucleotides: TGTGCCAGCAGCTTAAGTGGTCCGAAGCAGTACTTC. Its protein product is CASSLSGPKQYF.